This T cell receptor beta chain originates from a study of control samples from healthy donors and cancer patients. This clone was seen only once. Profiled with immunoSEQ multiplex PCR; TCRdb holds only in-frame clones, not every one. The sample holds 150,000 or so clones; approximately 92% are singletons and the top ten take approximately 2%. The receptor's source is a woman in her forties or fifties in good health. Sequenced input: blood.

The CDR3 DNA reads TGTGCCACCAGTGATTTGGGAGGGGGCGAGCAGTACTTC. The encoded protein is CATSDLGGGEQYF. The rearrangement uses TRBV24-1 and TRBJ2-7, with D possibly being TRBD1 or TRBD2 (6 bases each). Germline CDR1 and CDR2: KGHDR and SFDVKD. Between the trimmed V and J ends, which lost 0 bases and 6 bases, there was a span of 8 bases. This CDR3 region has 13 residues.